The 22 T cell receptor beta chains below come from one sample, sequenced in a study of blood T cell repertoires in COVID-19. TCRdb keeps only in-frame clones here, not all; method: immunoSEQ multiplex PCR. The data hold about 230,000 clones, with about nine tenths observed a single time. The sample comprised PBMCs or T cells enriched from blood (not recorded which). These receptors came from a woman in her twenties or thirties with acute COVID-19.

The chain carries TRBV4-3 and TRBJ2-3, with 7 bases identical to TRBD2. CDR1 and CDR2 from the germline V gene are LGHNA and YSLEER. V shed 3 bases and J 3 bases; nucleotides not matched to a gene: 6. This CDR3 spans 15 amino acids. The CDR3 protein is CASSQDTLATDTQYF. The CDR3 region has the DNA TGCGCCAGCAGCCAGGATACACTAGCGACAGATACGCAGTATTTT.

The V and J genes are TRBV5-4 and TRBJ1-2; D remains ambiguous. Trimming cost V 1 base and J 3 bases, with 7 bases left between them. This CDR3 is 13 amino acids long. Germline-derived CDR1 and CDR2 are SGHNT and YYREEE (reference sequence). CDR3 amino acids: CASSLLGYYGYTF. As DNA, the CDR3 is TGTGCCAGCAGCTTGCTCGGGTACTATGGCTACACCTTC.

The V and J genes are TRBV6-2 or TRBV6-3 and TRBJ1-6; 7 nucleotides align to TRBD1. Germline-derived CDR1 and CDR2 are MNHEY and SVGEGT. CDR3 length: 15 amino acids. Losses at the gene ends were 4 bases for V and 5 bases for J; bases not matched to a gene: 5. CDR3 in DNA: TGTGCCAGCAGTTTCCGGGACAGAAATAATTCACCCCTCCACTTT. Amino acid sequence: CASSFRDRNNSPLHF.

This clone has just a few counts. V usage is TRBV15 and J usage is TRBJ1-3; the D gene is possibly TRBD1 (5 bases). This CDR3 is 14 amino acids long. Germline assignment: CDR1 LNHNV and CDR2 YYDKDF (reference sequence). Between the trimmed V and J ends, which lost 3 bases and 0 bases, there was a span of 6 bases. As DNA, the CDR3 is TGTGCCACCAGCAGCGACAGCTCTGGAAACACCATATATTTT. Amino acids: CATSSDSSGNTIYF.

The gene calls are TRBV21-1 and TRBJ2-2; the table calls TRBD2, which could not be checked here. TRBV21-1 is reported as a pseudogene. CDR3 length: 18 residues. In nucleotides, the CDR3 is TGTGCCAGCAGCAAAGGGACTAGCGGGGGGACCAACACCGGGGAGCTGTTTTTT. Translated, it gives CASSKGTSGGTNTGELFF.

The gene calls are TRBV30 and TRBJ2-7, with 11 nucleotides matching TRBD1. Germline assignment: CDR1 GTSNPN and CDR2 SVGIG (reference sequence). The CDR3 contains 15 residues. V lost 5 bases to trimming and J lost 2 bases; unmatched junction nucleotides: 8. Here the CDR3 DNA reads TGTGCCTGGGGGGGACAGGGGGTGACCCCCTACGAGCAGTACTTC. Its protein product is CAWGGQGVTPYEQYF.

A few counts support this clone. This chain links TRBV4-3 with TRBJ1-4, with 8 bases aligning to TRBD1. There are 15 residues in the CDR3. After removal of 4 bases from V and 8 bases from J, the junction contained 9 bases not matched to a gene. In germline, CDR1 is LGHNA, CDR2 YSLEER. CDR3 nucleotide sequence: TGCGCCAGCAGCCTCCTGACAGGGGCGGGGGAAAAACTGTTTTTT. It specifies CASSLLTGAGEKLFF.

This chain joins TRBV2 and TRBJ1-2; D ambiguous. V dropped 1 base and J dropped 8 bases, with 5 bases sitting between them. CDR1 is SNHLY and CDR2 is FYNNEI in the germline V gene. The CDR3 extends over 11 amino acids. For the CDR3, the DNA is TGTGCCAGCAGTGAAGATGAGGGCTACACCTTC. Its protein is CASSEDEGYTF.

This clone was detected only a few times. The chain is built from TRBV27 and TRBJ1-6, with TRBD1 identical over 8 bases. With 4 bases clipped from V and 6 bases from J, the junction kept 2 bases outside the gene matches. This CDR3 has 14 residues. Germline V lookup: CDR1 MNHEY, CDR2 SMNVEV (reference sequence). CDR3 region: CASSSGQANSPLHF. CDR3 nucleotides: TGTGCCAGCAGTTCGGGACAGGCTAATTCACCCCTCCACTTT.

The rearrangement uses TRBV9 and TRBJ2-1, with 10 positions matching TRBD1. V lost 3 bases and J lost 9; bases outside the gene matches: 15. The germline V gene encodes CDR1 SGDLS and CDR2 YYNGEE. The CDR3 runs 17 residues. The CDR3 sequence is CASSGAKGQGSLIEQFF. The DNA of the CDR3 is TGTGCCAGCAGCGGGGCAAAGGGACAGGGGAGCTTGATTGAGCAGTTCTTC. Full variable domain (remainder filled in from reference TRBV9 and TRBJ2-1): DSGVTQTPKHLITATGQRVTLRCSPRSGDLSVYWYQQSLDQGLQFLIQYYNGEERAKGNILERFSAQQFPDLHSELNLSSLELGDSALYFCASSGAKGQGSLIEQFFGPGTRLTVL.

J is TRBJ2-3 and V is TRBV25-1; tentatively, D is TRBD2 (6 bases). The CDR3 consists of 15 residues. Trimming left V 4 bases short and J 4 bases short, with 15 bases between. CDR1 is MGHDK, CDR2 SYGVNS, per germline. CDR3 amino acids: CASSGSVGLADTQYF. The CDR3 nucleotides read TGTGCCAGCAGTGGCTCGGTGGGACTGGCAGATACGCAGTATTTT.

This clone has just a few counts. The chain uses TRBV6-5 and TRBJ1-6; 10 bases line up with TRBD1. From germline, CDR1 is MNHEY and CDR2 SVGAGI. The V gene end was trimmed by 6 bases and the J gene end by 9 bases; junction bases not matched to a gene: 8. The CDR3 spans 15 residues. The CDR3 sequence is CASRMRQGAGSPLHF. The CDR3 region has the DNA TGTGCCAGCAGAATGAGACAGGGGGCCGGTTCACCCCTCCACTTT.

This clone was recorded only once. This sequence joins TRBV2 and TRBJ1-4, with 7 bases aligning to TRBD1. Looked up from germline, CDR1 is SNHLY and CDR2 is FYNNEI. The ends lost 6 bases at V and 8 bases at J; junction bases unmatched: 15. This CDR3 comprises 16 residues. The CDR3 region is CASSVKGDGTDEKLFF. CDR3 coding DNA: TGTGCCAGCAGCGTCAAGGGGGATGGGACAGACGAAAAACTGTTTTTT.

This clone occurred a few times. The CDR3 reads CAITSTAEETQYF. CDR3 nucleotide sequence: TGTGCCATCACCTCGACAGCTGAGGAGACCCAGTACTTC. V usage is TRBV10-3 and J usage is TRBJ2-5, with D tentatively TRBD1 (5 bases). Germline V CDR1 and CDR2: ENHRY, SYGVKD. The CDR3 length is 13 residues. The germline V and J ends were trimmed by 7 bases and 5 bases, with 14 bases remaining between them.

A few counts support this clone. The rearrangement joins TRBV30 to TRBJ1-1, with TRBD1 as a possible D gene (5 bases). Germline V gene lookup returns CDR1 GTSNPN and CDR2 SVGIG (reference sequence). V was shortened by 3 bases and J by 4 bases, with 21 bases between the two germline ends. The CDR3 length is 16 residues. CDR3 nucleotides: TGTGCCTGGAGATCTGACAGCGCAGTGGGTGGCACTGAAGCTTTCTTT. This encodes CAWRSDSAVGGTEAFF.

This chain links TRBV7-6 with TRBJ1-4; D might be TRBD1 (5 bases). The CDR3 is made up of 15 amino acids. V lost 2 bases and J 5 bases, leaving 12 bases between the germline ends. Germline V gene sequence: CDR1 SGHVS, CDR2 FNYEAQ. CDR3 in DNA: TGTGCCAGCAGCTTATGGCAGGGCCTAAATGAAAAACTGTTTTTT. Protein: CASSLWQGLNEKLFF.

This CDR3 is CASSQGLGNPGGLQETQYF. CDR3 in DNA: TGCGCCAGCAGCCAAGGACTAGGTAACCCAGGGGGGCTCCAAGAGACCCAGTACTTC. V and J are TRBV4-3 and TRBJ2-5; the D gene is possibly TRBD1 (7 bases). Germline V lookup: CDR1 LGHNA, CDR2 YSLEER. The V and J ends lost 1 base and 1 base respectively, with 22 bases between them. The CDR3 spans 19 residues.

The chain couples TRBV10-1 to TRBJ2-7, with 7 bases aligning to TRBD1. This CDR3 has 13 residues. Trimming at V came to 6 bases and at J to 6 bases, leaving 8 bases not matched to a gene. Per germline, CDR1 WNHNN and CDR2 SYGVQD (reference sequence). This CDR3 is CASSSRGFVEQYF. The CDR3 nucleotides are TGCGCCAGCAGCTCCAGGGGGTTCGTCGAGCAGTACTTC.

The CDR3 DNA reads TGTGCCAGCAGCCAAGGGGAGTCCAACGGGTTCTTC. This gives the protein CASSQGESNGFF. The rearrangement uses TRBV3-1 (or the pseudogene TRBV3-2) and TRBJ2-1, with a tentative D call TRBD2 (5 bases). The germline V and J ends were trimmed by 1 base and 15 bases, with 13 bases remaining between them. The CDR3 length is 12 residues. The germline gives CDR1 LGHDT, CDR2 YNNKEL (reference sequence).

This clone has a handful of counts. CDR3 protein: CATSDPRSSGVSNQPQHF. In DNA, the CDR3 is TGTGCCACCAGTGACCCCCGTTCCTCAGGGGTTAGCAATCAGCCCCAGCATTTT. The gene calls are TRBV24-1 and TRBJ1-5; TRBD1 is a possible D gene (6 bases). The CDR3 runs 18 residues. CDR1 and CDR2 (germline): KGHDR, SFDVKD. Trimming shortened V by 4 bases and J by 0 bases, and 18 bases separated the two germline ends.

This clone was recorded once. The gene calls are TRBV30 and TRBJ2-7, with TRBD1 matching over 7 bases. This CDR3 region has 13 residues. Germline lookup yields CDR1 GTSNPN and CDR2 SVGIG (reference sequence). V lost 1 base and J lost 3; bases outside the gene matches: 3. CDR3 region: CAWSADRFYEQYF. In DNA form, the CDR3 reads TGTGCCTGGAGTGCGGACAGGTTCTACGAGCAGTACTTC.

This clone was picked up a small number of times. This chain links TRBV14 with TRBJ1-2, with 8 bases identical to TRBD1. CDR3 length: 13 residues. The germline V gene encodes CDR1 SGHDN and CDR2 FVKESK. With 4 bases clipped from V and 2 bases from J, the junction kept 0 bases outside the gene matches. CDR3 loop: CASSRTGNYGYTF. The CDR3 bases are TGTGCCAGCAGCCGGACAGGGAACTATGGCTACACCTTC.